Sequencing of this TCR beta chain was carried out in a study of T cell responses to AZD1222 COVID-19 vaccine. Study as a whole: Second-dose timings of about 4 or about 12 weeks were pooled.

General study points: It should be noted that donors were predominantly white British and more often female, and clonal diversity was possibly underestimated. Seropositive at baseline were only a handful of AZD1222 recipients.

This clone was recorded only once. Its antigen remains unknown. This table comes from immunoSEQ multiplex PCR, and its TCRdb copy is limited to in-frame clones, with some not included. The data contain about 130,000 clones, 80% to 90% of them seen just once; the ten biggest clones take up 20% to 25%. The CDR3 is made up of 18 amino acids. J lost 3 bases, V lost 1 base, and 13 bases had no gene match. The germline V gene encodes CDR1 LGHNA and CDR2 YSLEER. Sequencing was performed on peripheral blood, taken on day 0 of AZD1222 vaccination. The clonotype was recovered from an adult in good health. The rearrangement joins TRBV4-3 to TRBJ1-1, with 8 bases identical to TRBD1. The CDR3 spells CASSQARKTGVLDTEAFF. CDR3 DNA sequence: TGCGCCAGCAGCCAAGCCCGCAAGACAGGGGTTCTGGACACTGAAGCTTTCTTT.